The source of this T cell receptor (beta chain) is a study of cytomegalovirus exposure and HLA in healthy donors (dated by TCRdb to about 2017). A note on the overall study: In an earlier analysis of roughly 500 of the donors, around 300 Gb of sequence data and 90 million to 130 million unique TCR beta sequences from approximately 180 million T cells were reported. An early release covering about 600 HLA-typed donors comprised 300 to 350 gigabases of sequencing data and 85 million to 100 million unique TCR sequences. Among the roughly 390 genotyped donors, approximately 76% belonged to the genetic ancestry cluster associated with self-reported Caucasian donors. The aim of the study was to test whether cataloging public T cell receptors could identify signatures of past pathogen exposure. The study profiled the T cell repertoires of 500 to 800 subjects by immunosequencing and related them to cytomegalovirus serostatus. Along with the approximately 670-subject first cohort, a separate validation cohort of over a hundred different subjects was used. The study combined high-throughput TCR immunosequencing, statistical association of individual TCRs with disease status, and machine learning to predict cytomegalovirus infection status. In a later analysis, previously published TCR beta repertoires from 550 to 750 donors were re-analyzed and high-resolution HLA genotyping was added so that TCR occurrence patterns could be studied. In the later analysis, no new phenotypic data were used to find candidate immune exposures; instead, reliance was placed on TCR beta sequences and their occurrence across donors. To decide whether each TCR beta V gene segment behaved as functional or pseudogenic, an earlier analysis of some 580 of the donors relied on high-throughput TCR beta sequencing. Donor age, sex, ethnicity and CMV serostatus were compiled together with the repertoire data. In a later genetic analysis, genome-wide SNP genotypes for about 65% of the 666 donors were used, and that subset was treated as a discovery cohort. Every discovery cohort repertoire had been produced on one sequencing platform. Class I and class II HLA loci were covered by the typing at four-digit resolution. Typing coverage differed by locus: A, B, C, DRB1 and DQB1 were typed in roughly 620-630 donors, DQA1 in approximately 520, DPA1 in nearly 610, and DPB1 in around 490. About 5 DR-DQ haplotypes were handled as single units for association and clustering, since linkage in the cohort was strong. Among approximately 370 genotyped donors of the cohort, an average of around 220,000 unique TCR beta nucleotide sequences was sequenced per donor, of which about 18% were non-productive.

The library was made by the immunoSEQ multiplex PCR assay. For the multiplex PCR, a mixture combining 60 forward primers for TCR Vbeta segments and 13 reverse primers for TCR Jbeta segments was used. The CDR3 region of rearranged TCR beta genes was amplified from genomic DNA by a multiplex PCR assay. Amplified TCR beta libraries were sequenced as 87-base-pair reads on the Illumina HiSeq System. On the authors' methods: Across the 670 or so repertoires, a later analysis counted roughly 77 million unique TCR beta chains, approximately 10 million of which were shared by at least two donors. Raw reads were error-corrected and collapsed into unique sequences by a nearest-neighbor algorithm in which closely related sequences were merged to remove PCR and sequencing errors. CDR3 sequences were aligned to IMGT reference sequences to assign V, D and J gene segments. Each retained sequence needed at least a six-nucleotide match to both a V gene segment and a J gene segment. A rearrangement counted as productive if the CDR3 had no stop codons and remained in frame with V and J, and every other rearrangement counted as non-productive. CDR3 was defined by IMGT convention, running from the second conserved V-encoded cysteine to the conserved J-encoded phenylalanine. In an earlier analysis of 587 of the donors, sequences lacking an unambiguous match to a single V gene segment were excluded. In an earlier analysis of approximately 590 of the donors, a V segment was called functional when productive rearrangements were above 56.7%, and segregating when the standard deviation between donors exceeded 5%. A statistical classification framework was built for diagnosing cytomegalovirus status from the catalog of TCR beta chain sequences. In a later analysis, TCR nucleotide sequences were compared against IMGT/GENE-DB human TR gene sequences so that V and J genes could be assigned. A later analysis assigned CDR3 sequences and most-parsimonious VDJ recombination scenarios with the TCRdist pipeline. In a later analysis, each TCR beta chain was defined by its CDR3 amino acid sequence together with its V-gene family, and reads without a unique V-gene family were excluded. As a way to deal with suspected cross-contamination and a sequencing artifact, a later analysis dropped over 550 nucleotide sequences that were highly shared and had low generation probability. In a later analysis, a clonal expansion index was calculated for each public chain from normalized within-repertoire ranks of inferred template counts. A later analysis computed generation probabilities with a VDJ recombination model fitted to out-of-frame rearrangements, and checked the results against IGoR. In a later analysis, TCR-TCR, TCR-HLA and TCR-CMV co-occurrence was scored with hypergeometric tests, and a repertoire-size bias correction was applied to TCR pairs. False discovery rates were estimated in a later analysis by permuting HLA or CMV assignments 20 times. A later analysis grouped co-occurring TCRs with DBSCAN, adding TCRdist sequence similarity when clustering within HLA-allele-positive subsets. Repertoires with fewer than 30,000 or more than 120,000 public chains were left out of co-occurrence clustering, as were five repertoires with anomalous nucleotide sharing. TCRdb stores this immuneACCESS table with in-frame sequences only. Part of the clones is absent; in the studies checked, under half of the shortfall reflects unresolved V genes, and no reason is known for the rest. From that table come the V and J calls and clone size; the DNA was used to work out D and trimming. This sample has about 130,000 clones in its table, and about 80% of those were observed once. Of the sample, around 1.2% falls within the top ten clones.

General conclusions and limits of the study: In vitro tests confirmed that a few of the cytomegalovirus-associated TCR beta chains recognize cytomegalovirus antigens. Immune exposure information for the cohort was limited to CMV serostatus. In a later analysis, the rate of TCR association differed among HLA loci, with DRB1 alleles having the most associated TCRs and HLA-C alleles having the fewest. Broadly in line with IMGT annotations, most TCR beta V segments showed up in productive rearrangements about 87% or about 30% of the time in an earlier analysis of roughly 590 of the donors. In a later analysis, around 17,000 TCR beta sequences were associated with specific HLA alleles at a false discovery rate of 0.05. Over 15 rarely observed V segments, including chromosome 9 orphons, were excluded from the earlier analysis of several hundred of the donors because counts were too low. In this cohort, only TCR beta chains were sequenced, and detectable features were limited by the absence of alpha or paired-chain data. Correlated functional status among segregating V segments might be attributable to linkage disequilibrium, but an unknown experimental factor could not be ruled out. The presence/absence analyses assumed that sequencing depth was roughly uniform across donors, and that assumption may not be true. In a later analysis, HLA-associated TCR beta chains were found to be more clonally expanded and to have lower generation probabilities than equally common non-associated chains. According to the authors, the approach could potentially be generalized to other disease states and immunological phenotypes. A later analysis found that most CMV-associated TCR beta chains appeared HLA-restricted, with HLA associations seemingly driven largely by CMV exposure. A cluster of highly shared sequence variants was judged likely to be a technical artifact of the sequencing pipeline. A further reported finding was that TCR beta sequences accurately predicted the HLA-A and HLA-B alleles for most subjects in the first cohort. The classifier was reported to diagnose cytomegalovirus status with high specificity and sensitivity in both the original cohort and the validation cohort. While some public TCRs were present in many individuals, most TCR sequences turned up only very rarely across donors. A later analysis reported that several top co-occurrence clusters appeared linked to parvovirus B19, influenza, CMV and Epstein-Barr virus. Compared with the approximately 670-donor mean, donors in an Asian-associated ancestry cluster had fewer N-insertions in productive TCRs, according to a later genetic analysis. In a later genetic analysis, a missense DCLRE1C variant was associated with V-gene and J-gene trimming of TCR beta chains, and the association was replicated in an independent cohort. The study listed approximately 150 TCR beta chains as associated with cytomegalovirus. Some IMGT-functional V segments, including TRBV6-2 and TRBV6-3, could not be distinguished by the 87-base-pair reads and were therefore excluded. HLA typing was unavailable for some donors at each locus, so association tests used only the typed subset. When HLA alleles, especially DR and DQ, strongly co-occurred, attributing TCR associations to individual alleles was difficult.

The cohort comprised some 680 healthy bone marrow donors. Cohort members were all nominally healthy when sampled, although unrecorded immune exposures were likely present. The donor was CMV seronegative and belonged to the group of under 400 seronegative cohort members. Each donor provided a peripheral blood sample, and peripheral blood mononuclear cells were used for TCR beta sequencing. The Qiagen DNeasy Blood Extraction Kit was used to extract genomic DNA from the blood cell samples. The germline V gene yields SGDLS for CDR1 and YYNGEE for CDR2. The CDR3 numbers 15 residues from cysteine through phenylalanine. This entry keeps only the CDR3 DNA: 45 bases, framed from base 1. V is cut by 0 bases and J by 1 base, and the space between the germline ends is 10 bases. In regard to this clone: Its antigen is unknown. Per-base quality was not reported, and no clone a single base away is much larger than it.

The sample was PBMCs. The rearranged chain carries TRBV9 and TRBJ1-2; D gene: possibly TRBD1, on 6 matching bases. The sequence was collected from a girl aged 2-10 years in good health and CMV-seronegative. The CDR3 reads CASSVVAGDNYGYTF. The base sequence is TGTGCCAGCAGCGTAGTGGCAGGGGATAACTATGGCTACACCTTC.